These 15 T cell receptor beta chains share one sample of origin, sequenced in a study of blood T cell repertoires in COVID-19. The protocol was immunoSEQ multiplex PCR, while the TCRdb copy is restricted to in-frame clones and leaves out a portion. This repertoire shows around 130,000 clones, around 90% found once; its top ten account for under 7%. The sequenced sample was peripheral blood. The receptors originated from a human donor in a cohort sampled during active COVID-19.

V usage is TRBV5-5 and J usage is TRBJ2-5; D remains ambiguous. The germline CDR1 and CDR2 sequences are SGHKS and YYEKEE (reference sequence). The CDR3 has 14 amino acids. Trimming removed 0 bases from V and 2 bases from J, with 8 bases in between. The CDR3, as DNA: TGTGCCAGCAGCTTGGCTGCGGTTCAAGAGACCCAGTACTTC. Its translation is CASSLAAVQETQYF.

This chain links TRBV28 with TRBJ2-1; D is uncertain. The germline gives CDR1 MDHEN, CDR2 SYDVKM. The CDR3 runs to 13 residues. Trimming took off 2 bases at V and 11 bases at J, with 13 bases between the two ends. In DNA form, the CDR3 reads TGTGCCAGCAGTTTAGGGCACCTACCGCAGCAGTTCTTC. Translated, it gives CASSLGHLPQQFF.

The CDR3 protein is CASEPGQGANYGYTF. CDR3 nucleotides: TGCGCCAGCGAGCCCGGACAGGGCGCTAACTATGGCTACACCTTC. The rearrangement links TRBV4-1 to TRBJ1-2; 8 bases match TRBD1. The CDR3 sequence is 15 residues long. J gave up 0 bases and V 8 bases, and 8 bases lay outside the gene matches. Germline V CDR1 and CDR2: MGHRA, YSYEKL.

This clone was seen more than once but under ten times. The chain carries TRBV7-2 and TRBJ2-3, with 12 bases fitting TRBD2. With V trimmed by 4 bases and J by 0 bases, 8 bases remained unmatched. Per the germline V gene, CDR1 is SGHTA and CDR2 is FQGNSA. This CDR3 has 18 residues. The CDR3 nucleotides are TGTGCCAGCAGCTCCGGACTAGCGGGGATCACTAGCACAGATACGCAGTATTTT. Amino acid sequence: CASSSGLAGITSTDTQYF.

This clone was recorded once. CDR3 protein: CASSLTSTDTQYF. DNA for the CDR3: TGTGCCAGCTCACTGACTAGCACAGATACGCAGTATTTT. The chain has TRBV18 and TRBJ2-3; D is ambiguous. Germline CDR1 and CDR2: KGHSH and LQKENI. V lost 4 bases and J 0 bases, leaving 5 bases between the germline ends. The length of the CDR3 is 13 residues.

The chain is built from TRBV27 and TRBJ2-7; a weak D match, TRBD1 (6 bases). The CDR3 extends over 14 amino acids. Germline CDR1 MNHEY, CDR2 SMNVEV (reference sequence). Trimming took 4 bases from V and 0 from J, leaving 10 bases between them. CDR3 in DNA: TGTGCCAGCAGTTGGACAGCCAGCTCCTACGAGCAGTACTTC. Amino acids: CASSWTASSYEQYF.

The rearrangement uses TRBV12-2 and TRBJ2-7; the D segment call TRBD2 is taken from the table without a DNA check. TRBV12-2 is labeled a pseudogene. The CDR3 is made up of 15 amino acids. CDR3 coding DNA: TGTGCAAGTCGCCCCAGCGGGAGGGCCGCTGACGAGCAGTACTTC. It translates to CASRPSGRAADEQYF.

The genes are TRBV7-9 and TRBJ2-3, with 8 bases that match TRBD2. From germline, CDR1 is SEHNR and CDR2 FQNEAQ (reference sequence). There are 17 residues in the CDR3. J lost 1 base, V lost 5 bases, and 11 bases had no gene match. The CDR3 nucleotides are TGTGCCAGCAGCCCTCGGGGGTTAGCGGGGCGCACAGATACGCAGTATTTT. It encodes CASSPRGLAGRTDTQYF.

Here the CDR3 reads CASRSGGTSVYNEQFF. CDR3 coding DNA: TGTGCCAGCAGATCCGGGGGTACTAGCGTTTACAATGAGCAGTTCTTC. The gene calls are TRBV2 and TRBJ2-1; 7 nucleotides line up with TRBD2. The V gene end was trimmed by 6 bases and the J gene end by 4 bases; junction bases not matched to a gene: 12. Germline assignment: CDR1 SNHLY and CDR2 FYNNEI. The CDR3 is 16 residues long.

This clone appeared a few times. V and J are TRBV6-5 and TRBJ2-5, with 7 bases that match TRBD2. CDR1 MNHEY and CDR2 SVGAGI come from the germline V gene. V shed 3 bases, J shed 1 base, and the junction held 5 bases outside the gene matches. The CDR3 is made up of 15 amino acids. As DNA, the CDR3 is TGTGCCAGCAGTTATAACGGGAGGCCCCAAGAGACCCAGTACTTC. Translating gives CASSYNGRPQETQYF.

This clone showed up just a few times. The chain uses TRBV5-1 and TRBJ2-7; TRBD1 is a possible D gene (5 bases). V gave up 4 bases and J gave up 0 bases, with 14 bases separating them. The CDR3 loop spans 15 amino acids. Per germline, CDR1 SGHRS and CDR2 YFSETQ. The CDR3 DNA is TGCGCCAGCAGCCCAGGGAAGGTCAACTCCTACGAGCAGTACTTC. Its translation: CASSPGKVNSYEQYF.

This chain links TRBV10-3 with TRBJ2-3, with 15 positions matching TRBD2. Trimming took 6 bases from V and 4 from J; bases not matched to a gene: 8. This CDR3 region has 17 residues. From germline, CDR1 is ENHRY and CDR2 SYGVKD. The CDR3 here is CAISTGTSGRRADTQYF. CDR3 coding DNA: TGTGCCATCAGCACCGGGACTAGCGGGAGGCGGGCAGATACGCAGTATTTT.

The CDR3 DNA reads as TGTGCCAGCAGTCTCGGGGTCGGGATTGGATTCAATGAGCAGTTCTTC. It specifies CASSLGVGIGFNEQFF. The rearrangement links TRBV27 to TRBJ2-1; D may be TRBD2 (5 bases). CDR1 is MNHEY and CDR2 is SMNVEV in the germline V gene (reference sequence). The CDR3 extends over 16 amino acids. V gave up 5 bases and J gave up 6 bases, with 20 bases separating them.

This rearrangement joins TRBV20-1 to TRBJ2-5; a possible D gene is TRBD2 (5 bases). This CDR3 is built from 14 residues. V gave up 3 bases and J gave up 5 bases, with 16 bases separating them. The germline V gene has CDR1 DFQATT and CDR2 SNEGSKA (reference sequence). CDR3 DNA: TGCAGTGCTAGTACGACGAGGGAAGGGGAGACCCAGTACTTC. As protein: CSASTTREGETQYF.

The chain joins TRBV2 to TRBJ2-1, with 7 bases fitting TRBD2. With V trimmed by 5 bases and J by 3 bases, 7 bases remained unmatched. Per the germline V gene, CDR1 is SNHLY and CDR2 is FYNNEI. This CDR3 is built from 15 residues. CDR3 residues: CASSNGGGVYNEQFF. The DNA for the CDR3 is TGTGCCAGCAGTAATGGGGGAGGGGTCTACAATGAGCAGTTCTTC.